The sequence of this T cell receptor beta chain was determined in a study of cytomegalovirus exposure and HLA in healthy donors. The overall study: The same platform was used for the 90 to 150 validation repertoires and the approximately 670 first-cohort repertoires, a later analysis reported. Broader study findings: Cytomegalovirus-associated status was assigned to 164 TCR beta chains. Most TCR sequences proved rare, with some public TCRs found in many donors. The tendency of first-cohort TCR clusters to co-occur in the 120 or so validation repertoires emerged from a later analysis.

The CDR3 sequence is 18 residues long. Regarding this clone: Antigen specificity is unknown.

Here immunoSEQ multiplex PCR was the method, and the copy in TCRdb shows in-frame clones only, minus some. The sample comprises about 130,000 clones, under 90% of which are singletons, and roughly 2% rests with the top ten. Sequencing used PBMCs. The chain carries TRBV21-1 and TRBJ1-5; the DNA was not used to check the table's D call, TRBD1. TRBV21-1 is assigned pseudogene status. The receptor was derived from a woman aged 18-29 years in good health and CMV-seronegative. The CDR3 loop reads CASSARTGTSYSNQPQHF. CDR3 bases: TGTGCCAGCAGCGCGCGGACAGGGACGAGCTATAGCAATCAGCCCCAGCATTTT.